One and the same sample provided the 7 T cell receptor beta chains below, sequenced in a study of post-analysis software for immune sequencing data. Study results and limitations: Compared with controls, patients had more of about 5 TRBV segments, including TRBV5-6, TRBV5-1 and TRBV20-1.

The antigens for these receptors are not known. The authors incorporated unique molecular identifiers into the TCR beta cDNA libraries. One entry per CDR3 protein, called by TCRdb with MiXCR from the PCR reads. Of hundreds of thousands of distinct CDR3 sequences listed, roughly 45% were seen once; the top ten hold 1.5% to 2%. Sequencing was performed on blood. All receptors come from a girl aged 10-17 years with multiple sclerosis.

This clonotype has only a few counts. This chain joins TRBV7-4 and TRBJ2-7; a weak D match, TRBD2 (5 bases). The V end lost 1 base, the J end lost 3 bases, and 10 bases lay between the germline ends. From germline, CDR1 is SGHVT and CDR2 SQSDAQ. The CDR3 is 14 residues long. The CDR3 protein is CASSLEDYGYEQYF. CDR3 bases: TGTGCCAGCAGCTTAGAAGACTATGGCTACGAGCAGTACTTC.

The J gene is TRBJ1-4, the V gene TRBV29-1; D not certain. Trimming removed 6 bases at V and 12 bases at J, with 14 bases between. Looked up from germline, CDR1 is SQVTM and CDR2 is ANQGSEA. The CDR3 loop spans 11 amino acids. CDR3 sequence: CSVELAEELFF. The CDR3 region has the DNA TGCAGCGTGGAACTAGCGGAAGAACTGTTTTTT.

CDR3 DNA: TGCAGCGTTGAAGTCCGGGACAGCCTCCTGTCGGGTGAGGGCTACACCTTC. It codes for CSVEVRDSLLSGEGYTF. The chain employs TRBV29-1 and TRBJ1-2; 7 bases fit TRBD1. The germline V gene encodes CDR1 SQVTM and CDR2 ANQGSEA. CDR3 size: 17 residues. V trimming: 1 base; J trimming: 8 bases; junction bases outside the gene matches: 19.

J is TRBJ2-6 and V is TRBV24-1, with D uncertain. Germline V gives CDR1 KGHDR, CDR2 SFDVKD. The CDR3 contains 17 residues. V was clipped by 4 bases and J by 0 bases, with 12 bases between them. The CDR3 DNA reads as TGTGCCACCAGTGAGAGGTCCCCCAGCTCTGGGGCCAACGTCCTGACTTTC. It codes for CATSERSPSSGANVLTF.

This clonotype was seen more than once but under ten times. This sequence joins TRBV6-5 and TRBJ2-7; tentatively, D is TRBD1 (6 bases). Trimming shortened V by 0 bases and J by 5 bases, and 14 bases separated the two germline ends. The CDR3 runs 15 residues. Germline values: CDR1 MNHEY, CDR2 SVGAGI. The CDR3 loop is CASSYSVGARNEQYF. In DNA, the CDR3 is TGTGCCAGCAGTTACTCAGTGGGGGCGCGGAACGAGCAGTACTTC.

This clonotype was found a few times. The chain has TRBV20-1 and TRBJ2-1; TRBD2 aligns across 7 bases. The germline CDR1 and CDR2 sequences are DFQATT and SNEGSKA (reference sequence). This CDR3 is 18 amino acids long. The J segment lost 0 bases and the V segment lost 5 bases, leaving 16 bases of the junction unmatched. CDR3 sequence: CSAYLILPSGGSYNEQFF. CDR3 nucleotide sequence: TGCAGTGCTTATCTGATCCTTCCTAGCGGAGGCTCCTACAATGAGCAGTTCTTC.

The chain uses TRBV2 and TRBJ1-2; 10 bases are a match to TRBD1. V lost 5 bases and J lost 4; bases outside the gene matches: 13. This CDR3 comprises 17 residues. Germline CDR1 reads SNHLY; CDR2 reads FYNNEI. The CDR3: CASSQSGFWTGGYGYTF. In nucleotides, the CDR3 is TGTGCCAGCAGTCAATCCGGTTTTTGGACAGGGGGCTATGGCTACACCTTC.